The 20 T cell receptor beta chains presented below share a single source sample, sequenced in a study of cytomegalovirus exposure and HLA in healthy donors. The PCR used 60 Vbeta and 13 Jbeta primers. Data came from immunoSEQ multiplex PCR; TCRdb stores just in-frame clones and leaves some out. Counted here are 200,000 to 250,000 clones, over 60% occurring once; the ten biggest clones make up 15% to 18%. Sequenced: PBMCs. Receptors originate from a man between 35 and 55 years old in good health and CMV-seronegative.

The chain recombines TRBV6-6 with TRBJ1-2, with D possibly matching TRBD1 (5 bases). With 6 bases removed from V and 4 bases from J, the gap between germline ends came to 15 bases. CDR1 and CDR2 (germline): MNHNY, SVGAGI (reference sequence). The CDR3 has 14 amino acids. CDR3 coding DNA: TGTGCCAGCAGACCTAACGGGGGGATCTATGGCTACACCTTC. It translates to CASRPNGGIYGYTF.

This chain uses TRBV5-4 with TRBJ1-3; maybe TRBD1 (6 bases). V lost 4 bases and J lost 5, with 10 bases in between. Germline lookup yields CDR1 SGHNT and CDR2 YYREEE (reference sequence). This CDR3 comprises 13 residues. CDR3 bases: TGTGCCAGCAGCCCGGGACAAAGAAACACCATATATTTT. Translating it yields CASSPGQRNTIYF.

J is TRBJ1-1 and V is TRBV5-1; 7 bases line up with TRBD1. The J segment lost 8 bases and the V segment lost 0 bases, leaving 10 bases of the junction unmatched. Germline CDR1 SGHRS, CDR2 YFSETQ. There are 15 residues in the CDR3. The CDR3: CASSLDITGAREAFF. CDR3 nucleotides: TGCGCCAGCAGCTTGGACATCACAGGGGCGCGGGAAGCTTTCTTT.

The chain carries TRBV13 and TRBJ2-7; TRBD2 matches 7 bases. CDR1 is PRHDT, CDR2 FYEKMQ, per germline (reference sequence). J lost 7 bases, V lost 5 bases, and 8 bases had no gene match. The CDR3 sequence is 13 residues long. The CDR3 spells CASSRRTSREQYF. The CDR3 nucleotides are TGTGCCAGCAGCCGCCGGACTAGTCGAGAGCAGTACTTC. The whole variable domain, remainder taken from reference TRBV13 and TRBJ2-7, is AAGVIQSPRHLIKEKRETATLKCYPIPRHDTVYWYQQGPGQDPQFLISFYEKMQSDKGSIPDRFSAQQFSDYHSELNMSSLELGDSALYFCASSRRTSREQYFGPGTRLTVT.

J is TRBJ2-7 and V is TRBV15; TRBD1 is a possible D gene (6 bases). The CDR3 totals 13 residues. Germline V gene data show CDR1 as LNHNV and CDR2 as YYDKDF (reference sequence). The germline V and J ends were trimmed by 4 bases and 5 bases, with 12 bases remaining between them. The CDR3 here is CATSNRERDEQYF. The CDR3 DNA sequence: TGTGCCACCAGCAACAGGGAGAGGGACGAGCAGTACTTC.

The V call is TRBV6-1, the J call TRBJ2-2; 7 bases match TRBD1. In germline, CDR1 is MNHNS, CDR2 SASEGT. The CDR3 has 16 residues. The V gene end was trimmed by 4 bases and the J gene end by 1 base; junction bases not matched to a gene: 6. CDR3 DNA: TGTGCCAGCAGTGGTTCCGGGACAGTGAACACCGGGGAGCTGTTTTTT. As protein: CASSGSGTVNTGELFF.

The chain carries TRBV9 and TRBJ2-7; possibly TRBD2 for D (6 bases). With 3 bases removed from V and 6 bases from J, the gap between germline ends came to 16 bases. Germline V gene lookup returns CDR1 SGDLS and CDR2 YYNGEE. The CDR3 runs 14 residues. CDR3 nucleotide sequence: TGTGCCAGCAGCGCGTCGGGGACTTGGGGCGAGCAGTACTTC. Translation: CASSASGTWGEQYF.

This clone was detected once. V and J are TRBV9 and TRBJ2-5, with 7 bases matching TRBD1. V shed 0 bases, J shed 3 bases, and the junction held 2 bases outside the gene matches. This CDR3 has 14 residues. Per germline, CDR1 SGDLS and CDR2 YYNGEE. In DNA, the CDR3 is TGTGCCAGCAGCGTAGCTACAGGGGAAGAGACCCAGTACTTC. It is translated as CASSVATGEETQYF.

The chain links TRBV9 to TRBJ2-3, with D perhaps TRBD2 (5 bases). The CDR3 extends over 15 amino acids. Trimming took 4 bases from V and 0 from J, leaving 12 bases between them. The germline V gene has CDR1 SGDLS and CDR2 YYNGEE. CDR3 DNA sequence: TGTGCCAGCAGCCGTGCCAGCGGAAGCACAGATACGCAGTATTTT. Translation gives CASSRASGSTDTQYF.

This rearrangement joins TRBV7-8 to TRBJ2-6; tentatively, D is TRBD2 (6 bases). CDR3 length equals 17 residues. Trimming took 0 bases from V and 5 from J, leaving 14 bases between them. Germline V gene data show CDR1 as SGHVS and CDR2 as FQNEAQ. The CDR3 sequence: CASSLAGGGTWANVLTF. The CDR3 coding sequence is TGTGCCAGCAGCTTAGCAGGAGGAGGGACCTGGGCCAACGTCCTGACTTTC.

The genes are TRBV4-2 and TRBJ2-7; 9 positions match TRBD2. V shed 1 base and J 5 bases; nucleotides not matched to a gene: 15. Germline assignment: CDR1 LGHNA and CDR2 YNFKEQ. The CDR3 length is 18 residues. CDR3 protein: CASSQGALRLAGPDEQYF. The CDR3 nucleotides are TGTGCCAGCAGCCAAGGGGCTCTTCGCCTAGCGGGACCAGACGAGCAGTACTTC.

The chain uses TRBV7-6 and TRBJ2-2; 8 bases line up with TRBD1. Looked up from germline, CDR1 is SGHVS and CDR2 is FNYEAQ. The CDR3 consists of 16 residues. J gave up 3 bases and V 1 base, and 4 bases lay outside the gene matches. As DNA, the CDR3 is TGTGCCAGCAGCTTAGACCAGGGGGCGGACACCGGGGAGCTGTTTTTT. Its protein product is CASSLDQGADTGELFF.

The V gene is TRBV10-3, the J gene TRBJ1-1; TRBD1 might be the D (5 bases). The CDR3 has 13 residues. Germline V lookup: CDR1 ENHRY, CDR2 SYGVKD. The V gene lost 3 bases and the J gene lost 1 base, with 6 bases spanning the gap. CDR3 DNA: TGTGCCATCAGTGACGGGGGGAACACTGAAGCTTTCTTT. This sequence encodes CAISDGGNTEAFF.

This clone turned up a few times. This rearrangement joins TRBV7-6 to TRBJ2-1; TRBD1 matches at 8 bases. The CDR3 is made up of 15 amino acids. Germline CDR1 and CDR2: SGHVS and FNYEAQ. Trimming removed 7 bases from V and 5 bases from J; junction bases left unmatched: 10. CDR3 sequence reads: CASTLGDRINNEQFF. CDR3 coding DNA: TGTGCCAGCACCCTAGGGGACAGGATCAACAATGAGCAGTTCTTC.

This chain connects TRBV7-5 to TRBJ2-7; the DNA was not compared with TRBD2, the D call given in the table. TRBV7-5 is a recognized pseudogene. This CDR3 has 13 residues. CDR3 sequence: CVRSLRLAYEQYF. The CDR3 DNA follows: TGTGTCAGAAGCTTAAGACTAGCCTACGAGCAGTACTTC.

In its sample, this clone was seen once. This sequence joins TRBV7-6 and TRBJ1-1; D is uncertain. Per germline, CDR1 SGHVS and CDR2 FNYEAQ. CDR3 length equals 15 residues. The V end was cut by 0 bases, the J end by 1 base, with 9 bases between. The CDR3 protein is CASSLAAGTNTEAFF. CDR3 sequence (DNA): TGTGCCAGCAGCTTAGCGGCAGGTACGAACACTGAAGCTTTCTTT.

The gene calls are TRBV10-3 and TRBJ1-2; possibly TRBD1 for D (6 bases). V was cut by 8 bases and J by 7 bases, with 17 bases left in between. Looked up from germline, CDR1 is ENHRY and CDR2 is SYGVKD. The CDR3 length is 13 residues. CDR3 nucleotides: TGTGCCATCTTTGCCAGGGGAGATGGTGGCTACACCTTC. Translating gives CAIFARGDGGYTF.

The chain links TRBV5-1 to TRBJ1-1, with TRBD1 as a possible D gene (5 bases). Trimming removed 2 bases at V and 0 bases at J, with 8 bases between. CDR3 size: 14 residues. Germline CDR1 is SGHRS and CDR2 is YFSETQ. The CDR3 is CASSFSGMNTEAFF. CDR3 nucleotides: TGCGCCAGCAGCTTCTCAGGGATGAACACTGAAGCTTTCTTT.

This clone was counted a few times. The rearrangement joins TRBV27 to TRBJ2-1; the match to TRBD2 covers 7 bases. This CDR3 is built from 16 residues. J lost 3 bases, V lost 5 bases, and 10 bases had no gene match. Germline lookup yields CDR1 MNHEY and CDR2 SMNVEV (reference sequence). In DNA form, the CDR3 reads TGTGCCAGCAGTCCCTCAGGGCGGGAGTACTACAATGAGCAGTTCTTC. Translation gives CASSPSGREYYNEQFF.

The V gene is TRBV28, the J gene TRBJ2-5; 9 positions match TRBD1. CDR1 is MDHEN, CDR2 SYDVKM, per germline. V lost 6 bases to trimming and J lost 1 base; unmatched junction nucleotides: 0. This CDR3 has 13 amino acids. The CDR3 DNA sequence: TGTGCCAGCAGGGGACAGGGCCAAGAGACCCAGTACTTC. Encoded protein: CASRGQGQETQYF.